The clone carrying this T cell receptor (beta chain) was seen at least ten times. PCR was performed a second time for about 7 to 11 cycles using a sample-barcoded 5' primer and a J-beta primer mix. Each TCR beta cDNA got a 12-nucleotide random molecular identifier. One entry per CDR3 protein, called by TCRdb with MiXCR from the 5' RACE reads. Of about 1.7 million distinct CDR3 sequences listed, roughly 27% are singletons. The sample belongs to a study of blood T cells in healthy people across ages. Sequences were obtained from blood. The TCR was taken from a woman aged 25 to 45 in good health.

The CDR3 coding sequence is TGCAGCGTCACAGGAGCCTACGAGCAGTACTTC. It codes for CSVTGAYEQYF. This sequence joins TRBV29-1 and TRBJ2-7, with TRBD1 as a possible D gene (5 bases). Germline V gene lookup returns CDR1 SQVTM and CDR2 ANQGSEA. V was cut by 6 bases and J by 2 bases, with 8 bases left in between. The CDR3 totals 11 residues.